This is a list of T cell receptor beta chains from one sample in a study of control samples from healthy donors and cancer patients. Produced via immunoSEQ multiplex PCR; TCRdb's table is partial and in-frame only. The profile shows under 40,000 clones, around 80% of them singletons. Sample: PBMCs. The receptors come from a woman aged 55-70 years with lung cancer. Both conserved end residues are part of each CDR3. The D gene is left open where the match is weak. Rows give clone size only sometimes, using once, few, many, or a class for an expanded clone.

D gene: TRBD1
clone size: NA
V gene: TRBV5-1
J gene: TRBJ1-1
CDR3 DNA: TGCGCCAGCAGTAAACAGGGGGCGGACACTGAAGCTTTCTTT
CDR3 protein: CASSKQGADTEAFF

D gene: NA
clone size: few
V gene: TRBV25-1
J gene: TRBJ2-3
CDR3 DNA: TGTGCCAGCAGTGATGTAGGGTCCACAGATACGCAGTATTTT
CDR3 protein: CASSDVGSTDTQYF

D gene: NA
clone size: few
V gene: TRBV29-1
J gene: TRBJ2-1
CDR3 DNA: TGCAGCGTTGAAGGGGAAAGGGGCGCCTACAATGAGCAGTTCTTC
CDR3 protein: CSVEGERGAYNEQFF

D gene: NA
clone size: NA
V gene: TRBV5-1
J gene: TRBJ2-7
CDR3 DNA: TGCGCCAGCAGCCCTACAGTCTTCTCCTACGAGCAGTACTTC
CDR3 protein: CASSPTVFSYEQYF

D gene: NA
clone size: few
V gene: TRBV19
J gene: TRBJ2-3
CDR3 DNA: TGTGCCACCAAGGGGGGGGGTACTAGCACAGATACGCAGTATTTT
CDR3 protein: CATKGGGTSTDTQYF

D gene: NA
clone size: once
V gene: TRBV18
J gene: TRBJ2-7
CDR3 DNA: TGTGCCAGCTCACCATTAAACGACGAGCAGTACTTC
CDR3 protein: CASSPLNDEQYF

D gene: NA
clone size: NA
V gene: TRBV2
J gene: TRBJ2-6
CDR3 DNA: TGTGCCAGCAGTGACGTCTCTGGGGCCAACGTCCTGACTTTC
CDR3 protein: CASSDVSGANVLTF

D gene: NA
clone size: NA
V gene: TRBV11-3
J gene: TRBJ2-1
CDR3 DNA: TGTGCCAGCAGCTCAGATTTTAACAATGAGCAGTTCTTC
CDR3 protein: CASSSDFNNEQFF

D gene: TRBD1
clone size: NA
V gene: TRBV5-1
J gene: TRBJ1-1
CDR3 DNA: TGCGCCAGCAGCGAAGGGGACAGGGGCCCGATGAACACTGAAGCTTTCTTT
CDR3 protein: CASSEGDRGPMNTEAFF

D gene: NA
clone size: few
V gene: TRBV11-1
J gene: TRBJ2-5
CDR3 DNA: TGTGCCAGCAGCTTAGACGAGGGTATGAAGACCCAGTACTTC
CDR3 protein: CASSLDEGMKTQYF

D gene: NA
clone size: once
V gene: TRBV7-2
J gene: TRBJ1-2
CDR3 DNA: TGTGCCAGCAGCTTAGTGTACCTAGATGGCTACACCTTC
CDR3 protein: CASSLVYLDGYTF

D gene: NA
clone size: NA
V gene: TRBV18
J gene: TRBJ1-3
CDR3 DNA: TGTGCCAGCTCACCACCCGGAAGGGAGTCTGGAAACACCATATATTTT
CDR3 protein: CASSPPGRESGNTIYF

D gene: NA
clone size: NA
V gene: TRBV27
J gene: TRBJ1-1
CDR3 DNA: TGTGCCAGCAGTTTATCCCCCACTTATACTGAAGCTTTCTTT
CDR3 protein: CASSLSPTYTEAFF

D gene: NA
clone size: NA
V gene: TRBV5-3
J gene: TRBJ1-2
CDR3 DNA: TGTGCCAGAAGCTTGTCCCGCCCTCAGGGGCTTGGCTACACCTTC
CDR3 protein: CARSLSRPQGLGYTF

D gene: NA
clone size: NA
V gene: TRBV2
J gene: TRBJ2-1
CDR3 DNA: TGTGCCAGCAGTGAAGCCCCGGTGAAGGAGGATGAGCAGTTCTTC
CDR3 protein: CASSEAPVKEDEQFF

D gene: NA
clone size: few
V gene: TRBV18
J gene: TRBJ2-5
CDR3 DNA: TGTGCCAGCTCCCCCCAAACTGCTGAGACCCAGTACTTC
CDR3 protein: CASSPQTAETQYF

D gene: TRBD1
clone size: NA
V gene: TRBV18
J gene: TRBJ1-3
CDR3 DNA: TGTGCCAGCTCACCACGGGGACAGTCTGGAAACACCATATATTTT
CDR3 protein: CASSPRGQSGNTIYF

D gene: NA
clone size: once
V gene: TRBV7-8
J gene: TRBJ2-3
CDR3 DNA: TGTGCCAGCGTACGGGGCAGGGCAAGGACAGATACGCAGTATTTT
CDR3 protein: CASVRGRARTDTQYF

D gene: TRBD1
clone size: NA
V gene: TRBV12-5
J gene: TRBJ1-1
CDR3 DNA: TGTGCTAGTGGTGCTCCCCCCGGGACAGGTGGGAACACTGAAGCTTTCTTT
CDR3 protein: CASGAPPGTGGNTEAFF

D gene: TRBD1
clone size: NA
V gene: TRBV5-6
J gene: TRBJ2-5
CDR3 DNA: TGTGCCAGCAGCTATGGATACCGGGACAGGGCGGTGAAGACCCAGTACTTC
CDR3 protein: CASSYGYRDRAVKTQYF

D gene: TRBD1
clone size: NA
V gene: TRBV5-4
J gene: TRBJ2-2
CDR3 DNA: TGTGCCAGCAGCCATTCAAGGGGGCCGAACACCGGGGAGCTGTTTTTT
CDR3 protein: CASSHSRGPNTGELFF

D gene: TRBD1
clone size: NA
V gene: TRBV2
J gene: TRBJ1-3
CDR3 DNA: TGTGCCAGCAGCCCTCGGACAGGGGATGGAAACACCATATATTTT
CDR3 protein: CASSPRTGDGNTIYF